Shown below are 23 T cell receptor beta chains from a single sample sequenced in a study of CXCR3-negative and CXCR3-positive naive CD8 T cells. Study findings and constraints: Greater hydrophobicity was found in TRB CDR3s of CXCR3-positive naive cells than of CXCR3-negative naive cells.

No antigen has been identified for these receptors. The TRB cDNA libraries were prepared by 5' RACE with UMI labels. With the 5' RACE reads reprocessed, TCRdb shows one record per CDR3 protein and no DNA. The sample table includes about 130,000 distinct CDR3 sequences. Specimen: naive CXCR3+ CD8+ T cells from blood. Subset meaning: CD45RO-CCR7+CD27+CD95- naive CD8+ T cells expressing CXCR3 (TNR3+). These receptors came from a human donor in good health. Some clones in this sample may be carry-over from other donors' samples.

This sequence joins TRBV7-2 and TRBJ1-5; TCRdb calls TRBD1, which cannot be checked without DNA. The germline CDR1 and CDR2 sequences are SGHTA and FQGNSA. This CDR3 contains 15 residues. This chain's CDR3 is CASSSDRELHQPQHF.

V is TRBV28 and J is TRBJ2-2; TCRdb calls TRBD2, which cannot be checked without DNA. The CDR3 covers 20 residues. Germline V gene data show CDR1 as MDHEN and CDR2 as SYDVKM. The CDR3 here is CASSSPPGLAASGGTGELFF.

V is TRBV29-1 and J is TRBJ2-7; as DNA is missing, the TRBD1 call by TCRdb cannot be tested. The CDR3 extends over 15 amino acids. Germline V CDR1 and CDR2: SQVTM, ANQGSEA. CDR3 sequence: CSVEFRTGADYEQYF.

The chain recombines TRBV29-1 with TRBJ2-7; TCRdb designates TRBD1, a call that cannot be tested without DNA. The CDR3 loop spans 16 amino acids. Germline V gene data show CDR1 as SQVTM and CDR2 as ANQGSEA. CDR3 sequence reads: CSVVGGGRQGFYEQYF.

The V gene is TRBV9, the J gene TRBJ2-5. Germline lookup yields CDR1 SGDLS and CDR2 YYNGEE. There are 12 residues in the CDR3. The CDR3 spells CASSHNDETQYF.

The chain couples TRBV9 to TRBJ1-1; checking the TCRdb D call of TRBD1 is not possible without DNA. Germline CDR1 reads SGDLS; CDR2 reads YYNGEE. This CDR3 region has 14 residues. The chain's CDR3 is CASSVSGSDTEAFF.

The chain is built from TRBV28 and TRBJ2-7; TCRdb's D gene call, TRBD2, goes unchecked for lack of DNA. The CDR3 totals 15 residues. Per germline, CDR1 MDHEN and CDR2 SYDVKM. The CDR3 reads CASSFQTSGRDEQYF.

The rearrangement joins TRBV14 to TRBJ2-2; TCRdb's D call of TRBD1 is untestable without DNA. CDR3 length: 17 residues. Germline V gene lookup returns CDR1 SGHDN and CDR2 FVKESK. The CDR3 is CASSRPGTGVNTGELFF. The full variable domain, with the rest looked up from reference TRBV14 and TRBJ2-2, is EAGVTQFPSHSVIEKGQTVTLRCDPISGHDNLYWYRRVMGKEIKFLLHFVKESKQDESGMPNNRFLAERTGGTYSTLKVQPAELEDSGVYFCASSRPGTGVNTGELFFGEGSRLTVL.

This chain connects TRBV7-9 to TRBJ2-3; TCRdb's D gene call, TRBD2, goes unchecked for lack of DNA. Germline V gene sequence: CDR1 SEHNR, CDR2 FQNEAQ (reference sequence). The CDR3 runs 16 residues. The CDR3 reads CASSNVAGGLEDTQYF.

The chain has TRBV29-1 and TRBJ1-5; TCRdb picks TRBD1, but there is no DNA to check that call. This CDR3 has 15 residues. Germline CDR1 and CDR2: SQVTM and ANQGSEA. The CDR3 is CSASRGEGSNQPQHF.

The gene calls are TRBV19 and TRBJ2-1; the TRBD2 assignment by TCRdb is unverifiable without DNA. Germline assignment: CDR1 LNHDA and CDR2 SQIVND (reference sequence). The CDR3 has 15 amino acids. The CDR3 loop reads CASSITSGGADEQFF.

V usage is TRBV6-4 and J usage is TRBJ2-1; TCRdb designates TRBD2, a call that cannot be tested without DNA. The CDR3 spans 15 residues. The germline V gene encodes CDR1 MRHNA and CDR2 SNTAGT. Here the CDR3 reads CASSQLAGGYNEQFF.

The CDR3 is CASSLSRVYLQPQHF. V gene TRBV28 combines with J gene TRBJ1-5. Germline V gene data show CDR1 as MDHEN and CDR2 as SYDVKM. This CDR3 contains 15 residues.

The chain has TRBV6-2 or TRBV6-3 and TRBJ1-1. Germline CDR1 and CDR2: MNHEY and SVGEGT. This CDR3 is 13 amino acids long. The CDR3 region is CASSYPGNTEAFF.

This chain connects TRBV12-3 or TRBV12-4 to TRBJ2-2. The CDR3 extends over 15 amino acids. The CDR3 sequence: CASSLLAGSTGELFF.

This sequence joins TRBV28 and TRBJ2-5; TCRdb picks TRBD1, but there is no DNA to check that call. Per germline, CDR1 MDHEN and CDR2 SYDVKM. This CDR3 has 14 amino acids. CDR3 amino acids: CASMKRQGGETQYF.

CDR3: CACSAGGSTDTQYF. This sequence joins TRBV12-3 or TRBV12-4 and TRBJ2-3; TCRdb lists TRBD2, though no DNA is available to test this call. The length of the CDR3 is 14 residues.

The V gene is TRBV4-2, the J gene TRBJ1-1; TCRdb's assignment of TRBD1 cannot be checked, as there is no DNA. The CDR3 length is 16 residues. CDR1 LGHNA and CDR2 YNFKEQ come from the germline V gene. CDR3 sequence: CASSQETTGGDTEAFF.

The V and J genes are TRBV7-3 and TRBJ2-1; the D call of TRBD1 rests on TCRdb alone, since no DNA is present to check it. The germline CDR1 and CDR2 sequences are SGHTA and FQGTGA. There are 17 residues in the CDR3. CDR3: CASSKYRAEYSYNEQFF.

J is TRBJ1-4 and V is TRBV6-4. The CDR3 runs to 14 residues. In germline, CDR1 is MRHNA, CDR2 SNTAGT. The CDR3 protein is CASSDSNEPEKLFF.

This chain connects TRBV20-1 to TRBJ1-1. The CDR3 loop spans 14 amino acids. Germline V gene data show CDR1 as DFQATT and CDR2 as SNEGSKA (reference sequence). The chain's CDR3 is CSARSATSNTEAFF.

The V call is TRBV12-3 or TRBV12-4, the J call TRBJ1-2; no DNA is available, so the TRBD1 call from TCRdb remains unchecked. This CDR3 is built from 14 residues. The CDR3 reads CASTPDRLNYGYTF.

The chain links TRBV12-3 or TRBV12-4 to TRBJ2-1; TCRdb designates TRBD1, a call that cannot be tested without DNA. The CDR3 runs 15 residues. The CDR3 protein is CASSFVRGLQGEQFF.